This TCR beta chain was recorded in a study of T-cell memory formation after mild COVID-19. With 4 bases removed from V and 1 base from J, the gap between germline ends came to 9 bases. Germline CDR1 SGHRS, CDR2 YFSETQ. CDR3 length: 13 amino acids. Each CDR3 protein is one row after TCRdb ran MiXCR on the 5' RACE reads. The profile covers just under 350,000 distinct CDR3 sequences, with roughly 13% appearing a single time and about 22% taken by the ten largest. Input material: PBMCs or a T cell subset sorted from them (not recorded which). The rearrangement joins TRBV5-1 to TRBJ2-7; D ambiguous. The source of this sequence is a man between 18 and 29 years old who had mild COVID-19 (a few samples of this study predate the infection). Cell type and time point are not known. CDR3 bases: TGCGCCAGCAGCGAGGCTACATCCTACGAGCAGTACGTC. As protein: CASSEATSYEQYV.